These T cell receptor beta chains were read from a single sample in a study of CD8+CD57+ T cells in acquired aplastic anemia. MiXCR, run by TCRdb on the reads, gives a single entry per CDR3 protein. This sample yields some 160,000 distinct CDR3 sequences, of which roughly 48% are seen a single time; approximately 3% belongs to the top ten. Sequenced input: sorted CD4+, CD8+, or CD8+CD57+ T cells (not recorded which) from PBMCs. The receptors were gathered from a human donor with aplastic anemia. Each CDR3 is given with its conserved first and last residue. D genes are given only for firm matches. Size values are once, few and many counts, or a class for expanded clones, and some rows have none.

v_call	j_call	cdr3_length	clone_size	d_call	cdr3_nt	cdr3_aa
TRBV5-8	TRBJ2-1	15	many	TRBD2	TGTGCCAGCAGCTTTAGCGGGGATGACACCAATGAGCAGTTCTTC	CASSFSGDDTNEQFF
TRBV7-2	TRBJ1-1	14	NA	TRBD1	TGTGCCAGCAGGAGGGGACAGACAGACACTGAAGCTTTCTTT	CASRRGQTDTEAFF
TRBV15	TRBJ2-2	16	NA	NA	TGTGCCACCTGCAGAGTTGCGCTAGAAAAAGCCGGGGAGCTGTTTTTT	CATCRVALEKAGELFF
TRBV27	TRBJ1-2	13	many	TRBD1	TGTGCCAGCAGCCATGGACAGGGGGATGGCTACACCTTC	CASSHGQGDGYTF
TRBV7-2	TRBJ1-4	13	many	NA	TGTGCCAGCAGCCGGGAAAGGGATGAAAAACTGTTTTTT	CASSRERDEKLFF
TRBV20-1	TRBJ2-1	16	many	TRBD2	TGCAGTGCCTCCACGACTAGCGGGAGTCGGGAGGATGAGCAGTTCTTC	CSASTTSGSREDEQFF
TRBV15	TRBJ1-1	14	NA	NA	TGTGCCACCAGCAGAGATCGGACCAACACTGAAGCTTTCTTT	CATSRDRTNTEAFF
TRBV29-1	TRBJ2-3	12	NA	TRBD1	TGCAGCGTAGACAGGGAAACAGATACGCAGTATTTT	CSVDRETDTQYF
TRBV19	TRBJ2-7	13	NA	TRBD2	TGTGCCAGTAGAACTAGCGGAACCTACGAGCAGTACTTC	CASRTSGTYEQYF
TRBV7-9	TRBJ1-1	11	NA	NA	TGTGCCAGCAGCTTGGGTATGGGAGCTTTCTTT	CASSLGMGAFF
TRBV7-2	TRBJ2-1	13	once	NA	TGTGCCAGCAGACAGACCACCTACAATGAGCAGTTCTTC	CASRQTTYNEQFF
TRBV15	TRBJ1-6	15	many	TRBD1	TGTGCCACCAGCTCCCGGACAGGAAATAATTCACCCCTCCACTTT	CATSSRTGNNSPLHF